This is a list of T cell receptor beta chains from one sample in a study of post-analysis software for immune sequencing data. A single record per CDR3 protein comes from TCRdb applying MiXCR to the PCR reads. The table shows roughly 650,000 distinct CDR3 sequences, with more than 50% occurring only once. Sequencing was performed on blood. All receptors come from a girl aged 2-10 years with multiple sclerosis. Both conserved end residues are part of each CDR3. Not all rows give a size; the values are once, few, many and, for expanded clones, a class.

V gene,clone size,J gene,CDR3 protein
TRBV20-1,-,TRBJ2-1,CSAFGGEQFF
TRBV7-9,-,TRBJ2-2,CASSRRFGTDENTGELFF
TRBV21-1,-,TRBJ1-1,CASSKGEGASEAFF
TRBV29-1,few,TRBJ2-1,CSVTSGRAGYNNEQFF
TRBV12-3/TRBV12-4,-,-,CASSLAQKYEQYF
TRBV12-3/TRBV12-4,-,TRBJ2-7,CASSSGTTPSYEQYF
TRBV9,-,TRBJ2-1,CASSVVAGGYNEQFF
TRBV2,few,TRBJ2-5,CASATELAAEQYF
TRBV21-1,once,TRBJ2-1,CASSKVDFRTDEQFF
TRBV7-2,-,TRBJ2-1,CASSLYPSGRGNEQFF
TRBV7-6,-,TRBJ2-3,CASSPGMGGFDTQYF
TRBV7-2,once,TRBJ2-3,CASSLNGRTDTQYF
TRBV5-1,-,TRBJ2-1,CASSLADRGQVNEQFF
TRBV20-1,-,TRBJ2-1,CSAGVWKGNEQFF
TRBV12-3/TRBV12-4,few,TRBJ2-1,CASSPRGLAGVSEQFF
TRBV12-3/TRBV12-4,few,TRBJ2-6,CASGGTVGSSGANVLTF
TRBV7-2,few,TRBJ2-7,CASSLVDNYEQYF
TRBV20-1,-,TRBJ2-7,CSARAYGGEQYF
TRBV6-2/TRBV6-3,-,TRBJ2-1,CATASDRALPYSYNEQFF
TRBV7-9,-,TRBJ2-1,CASSQTRDSGLNEQFF
TRBV29-1,-,TRBJ2-7,CSAYSGTGDNEQYF
TRBV7-2,few,TRBJ2-3,CASSLSATATDTQYF
TRBV5-5,-,TRBJ1-2,CASSLLGDNYGYTF
TRBV7-2,-,TRBJ1-1,CASSGWPGTEAFF
TRBV6-6,-,TRBJ1-4,CASSYAQFREKLFF
TRBV20-1,-,TRBJ2-1,CSAIAGTTYNEQFF
TRBV29-1,-,TRBJ2-1,CSVDTSRYNEQFF